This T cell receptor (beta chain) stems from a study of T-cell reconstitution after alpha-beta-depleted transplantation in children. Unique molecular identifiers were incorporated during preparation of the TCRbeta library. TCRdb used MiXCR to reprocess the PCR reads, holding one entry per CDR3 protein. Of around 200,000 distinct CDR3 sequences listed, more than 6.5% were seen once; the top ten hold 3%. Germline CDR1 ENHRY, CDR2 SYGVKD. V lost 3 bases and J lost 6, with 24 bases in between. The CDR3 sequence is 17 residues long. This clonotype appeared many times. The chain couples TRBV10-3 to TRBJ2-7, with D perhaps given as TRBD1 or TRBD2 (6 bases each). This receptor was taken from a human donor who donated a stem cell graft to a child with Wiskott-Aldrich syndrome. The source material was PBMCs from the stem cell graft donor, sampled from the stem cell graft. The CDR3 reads CAISDYASLVEGGEQYF. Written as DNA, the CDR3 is TGTGCCATCAGTGACTACGCCTCATTGGTGGAGGGGGGCGAGCAGTACTTC.